One sample yielded the 29 T cell receptor beta chains listed below, sequenced in a study of cytomegalovirus exposure and HLA in healthy donors. Only in-frame clones appear in the TCRdb table, and some are missing; sequencing was by immunoSEQ multiplex PCR. Here the sample spans around 130,000 clones, 85% to 90% being singletons. The material sequenced was PBMCs. These receptors were obtained from a man aged 30 to 45 in good health and CMV-seronegative.

V and J are TRBV2 and TRBJ1-5; tentative D call: TRBD1 (5 bases). In germline, CDR1 is SNHLY, CDR2 FYNNEI. Trimming cost V 8 bases and J 3 bases, with 23 bases left between them. This CDR3 has 17 amino acids. CDR3 protein: CASGALRPDTLNQPQHF. The CDR3 coding sequence is TGTGCCAGCGGGGCTTTACGGCCGGACACACTCAATCAGCCCCAGCATTTT.

This clone has a single count. V usage is TRBV5-1 and J usage is TRBJ2-5, with 11 bases matching TRBD1. The CDR3 length is 15 residues. Trimming took 3 bases from V and 4 from J; bases not matched to a gene: 5. Per the germline V gene, CDR1 is SGHRS and CDR2 is YFSETQ. The CDR3 DNA sequence: TGCGCCAGCAGCTCGGCCGGGACAGGGGGAGAGACCCAGTACTTC. It encodes CASSSAGTGGETQYF. The variable domain in full, with the rest retrieved from reference TRBV5-1 and TRBJ2-5, is KAGVTQTPRYLIKTRGQQVTLSCSPISGHRSVSWYQQTPGQGLQFLFEYFSETQRNKGNFPGRFSGRQFSNSRSEMNVSTLELGDSALYLCASSSAGTGGETQYFGPGTRLLVL.

The chain combines TRBV2 with TRBJ2-5; D perhaps matches TRBD1 (7 bases). The end of the DNA aligns better with TRBJ2-7, so the J call may be wrong. CDR3 length equals 16 residues. Looked up from germline, CDR1 is SNHLY and CDR2 is FYNNEI. This CDR3 reads CASNIPGAGGLGEQYF. The CDR3, as DNA: TGTGCCAGCAATATCCCCGGGGCAGGGGGACTGGGCGAGCAGTACTTC.

The chain recombines TRBV30 with TRBJ2-2, with 8 positions matching TRBD1. J was trimmed by 6 bases and V by 1 base; bases with no gene match: 4. The CDR3 covers 14 residues. The V gene's germline CDR1 is GTSNPN and CDR2 SVGIG (reference sequence). CDR3 sequence: CAWSGTGWAGELFF. The CDR3 DNA is TGTGCCTGGAGTGGGACAGGGTGGGCCGGGGAGCTGTTTTTT. The full variable domain, in which reference TRBV30 and TRBJ2-2 provide the parts outside the CDR3, is SQTIHQWPATLVQPVGSPLSLECTVEGTSNPNLYWYRQAAGRGLQLLFYSVGIGQISSEVPQNLSASRPQDRQFILSSKKLLLSDSGFYLCAWSGTGWAGELFFGEGSRLTVL.

CDR3 nucleotides: TGTGCCTGGACAGGTAGAATCTTCACTGAAGCTTTCTTT. It is translated as CAWTGRIFTEAFF. The chain has TRBV30 and TRBJ1-1; D not certain. Germline CDR1 is GTSNPN and CDR2 is SVGIG (reference sequence). The CDR3 runs to 13 residues. V lost 4 bases and J lost 4, with 13 bases in between.

The chain uses TRBV10-3 and TRBJ2-7, with 9 positions matching TRBD2. J was trimmed by 4 bases and V by 3 bases; bases with no gene match: 7. This CDR3 has 15 residues. Germline V lookup: CDR1 ENHRY, CDR2 SYGVKD. The DNA of the CDR3 is TGTGCCATCAGTGATGTTGGCGGGAGGGGATACGAGCAGTACTTC. Its protein product is CAISDVGGRGYEQYF.

The chain combines TRBV5-6 with TRBJ2-3; TRBD2 matches at 9 bases. The J segment lost 2 bases and the V segment lost 4 bases, leaving 11 bases of the junction unmatched. There are 17 residues in the CDR3. Germline CDR1 and CDR2: SGHDT and YYEEEE. For the CDR3, the DNA is TGTGCCAGCAGCCCCTGGTTAGCGGGAGTGTACACAGATACGCAGTATTTT. Its protein is CASSPWLAGVYTDTQYF.

The J gene is TRBJ2-1, the V gene TRBV5-1; tentatively, D is TRBD1 (6 bases). Germline values: CDR1 SGHRS, CDR2 YFSETQ. CDR3 size: 12 residues. Trimming removed 6 bases at V and 5 bases at J, with 9 bases between. In DNA, the CDR3 is TGCGCCAGCAAAGACAGGCACAATGAGCAGTTCTTC. Its protein is CASKDRHNEQFF.

This clone was seen a single time. The chain joins TRBV5-1 to TRBJ2-3; TRBD2 agrees at 8 bases. The J segment lost 6 bases and the V segment lost 0 bases, leaving 3 bases of the junction unmatched. Germline CDR1 reads SGHRS; CDR2 reads YFSETQ. This CDR3 spans 14 amino acids. In nucleotides, the CDR3 is TGCGCCAGCAGCTTGGCCAGCGGGAGTGATACGCAGTATTTT. Translation gives CASSLASGSDTQYF.

This clone was seen just once. The rearrangement links TRBV14 to TRBJ2-1, with a weak D call TRBD2 (6 bases). The CDR3 is 13 amino acids. V lost 6 bases, J lost 3 bases, and 9 bases lay in between. Germline assignment: CDR1 SGHDN and CDR2 FVKESK. This CDR3 is CASRLTSYNEQFF. CDR3 DNA sequence: TGTGCCAGCAGGCTGACTAGCTACAATGAGCAGTTCTTC. Full variable domain (outside the CDR3, taken from reference TRBV14 and TRBJ2-1): EAGVTQFPSHSVIEKGQTVTLRCDPISGHDNLYWYRRVMGKEIKFLLHFVKESKQDESGMPNNRFLAERTGGTYSTLKVQPAELEDSGVYFCASRLTSYNEQFFGPGTRLTVL.

Only a few counts were recorded for this clone. The chain has TRBV19 and TRBJ1-5; D perhaps matches TRBD1 (5 bases). CDR3 length equals 13 residues. Trimming removed 7 bases at V and 2 bases at J, with 9 bases between. Germline V CDR1 and CDR2: LNHDA, SQIVND (reference sequence). The CDR3 region has the DNA TGTGCCAGTACAGGGTACGGCAATCAGCCCCAGCATTTT. Translation gives CASTGYGNQPQHF.

The chain carries TRBV6-6 and TRBJ2-7; 11 bases are a match to TRBD2. V lost 10 bases, J lost 7 bases, and 9 bases stayed unmatched. Germline V gene data show CDR1 as MNHNY and CDR2 as SVGAGI (reference sequence). The CDR3 is 13 residues long. CDR3 loop: CATKGLAGGEQYF. CDR3 DNA sequence: TGTGCCACGAAGGGGCTAGCGGGAGGTGAGCAGTACTTC.

The chain employs TRBV5-1 and TRBJ2-7, with D unclear. CDR3 size: 11 residues. The germline gives CDR1 SGHRS, CDR2 YFSETQ. Between the trimmed V and J ends, which lost 1 base and 5 bases, there was a span of 4 bases. In DNA form, the CDR3 reads TGCGCCAGCAGCTTGAGCCACGAGCAGTACTTC. Its protein product is CASSLSHEQYF.

This clone was seen a handful of times. V gene TRBV9 combines with J gene TRBJ1-1, with 9 bases that match TRBD1. The CDR3 covers 14 residues. Germline-derived CDR1 and CDR2 are SGDLS and YYNGEE. With 3 bases clipped from V and 4 bases from J, the junction kept 4 bases outside the gene matches. This CDR3 reads CASSAQTGGTEAFF. The CDR3, as DNA: TGTGCCAGCAGCGCCCAGACAGGGGGCACTGAAGCTTTCTTT.

The chain recombines TRBV11-2 with TRBJ2-7; 12 positions agree with TRBD1. CDR1 and CDR2 (germline): SGHAT, FQNNGV. Trimming cost V 0 bases and J 5 bases; bases outside gene matches: 2. The CDR3 runs to 15 residues. The CDR3 DNA reads TGTGCCAGCAGCTTAGAGGGACAGGGGGCCAACGAGCAGTACTTC. Protein: CASSLEGQGANEQYF.

This chain links TRBV14 with TRBJ1-2; possible D gene TRBD1, 6 bases. The V end lost 4 bases, the J end lost 4 bases, and 10 bases lay between the germline ends. Germline V lookup: CDR1 SGHDN, CDR2 FVKESK. The CDR3 runs to 13 residues. The CDR3 nucleotides are TGTGCCAGCAGCCCTTGGGACATCTATGGCTACACCTTC. Encoded protein: CASSPWDIYGYTF.

V and J are TRBV14 and TRBJ1-1, with 10 bases matching TRBD1. This CDR3 is built from 14 residues. Germline CDR1 is SGHDN and CDR2 is FVKESK. The V gene end was trimmed by 3 bases and the J gene end by 3 bases; junction bases not matched to a gene: 1. CDR3 bases: TGTGCCAGCAGCCAGGACAGGGGGTACACTGAAGCTTTCTTT. Amino acids: CASSQDRGYTEAFF.

This chain connects TRBV15 to TRBJ2-2; TRBD1 agrees at 9 bases. The length of the CDR3 is 18 residues. CDR1 is LNHNV, CDR2 YYDKDF, per germline (reference sequence). V trimming: 3 bases; J trimming: 4 bases; junction bases outside the gene matches: 12. The CDR3 nucleotides are TGTGCCACCAGCAGGAAGACCGGGACAGGGATCGCCACCGGGGAGCTGTTTTTT. Amino acid sequence: CATSRKTGTGIATGELFF.

This sequence joins TRBV19 and TRBJ2-2, with D possibly TRBD2 on 6 matching bases. The CDR3 covers 15 residues. V lost 3 bases to trimming and J lost 3 bases, with 11 bases between them. The germline CDR1 and CDR2 sequences are LNHDA and SQIVND (reference sequence). The chain's CDR3 is CASSIAEGYTGELFF. The CDR3 coding sequence is TGTGCCAGTAGTATTGCGGAGGGATACACCGGGGAGCTGTTTTTT.

The gene calls are TRBV5-1 and TRBJ1-1, with D perhaps matching TRBD1 (6 bases). V lost 0 bases and J 1 base, leaving 19 bases between the germline ends. The CDR3 runs 18 residues. Looked up from germline, CDR1 is SGHRS and CDR2 is YFSETQ. CDR3 sequence reads: CASSLGSGGGAGNTEAFF. DNA for the CDR3: TGCGCCAGCAGCTTGGGCTCTGGCGGGGGCGCGGGGAACACTGAAGCTTTCTTT.

This chain joins TRBV30 and TRBJ2-7; 7 bases are a match to TRBD2. The CDR3 consists of 14 residues. The trim removed 3 bases at V and 1 base at J, leaving 6 bases unmatched. Germline CDR1 is GTSNPN and CDR2 is SVGIG (reference sequence). The CDR3 protein is CAWRGSGTSYEQYF. The CDR3 DNA reads as TGTGCCTGGAGGGGGAGCGGGACGTCCTACGAGCAGTACTTC.

The CDR3 is CAISESGGGEQYF. In nucleotides, the CDR3 is TGTGCCATCAGTGAGTCAGGGGGCGGGGAGCAGTACTTC. This chain connects TRBV10-3 to TRBJ2-7, with 7 nucleotides matching TRBD1. The ends lost 0 bases at V and 7 bases at J; junction bases unmatched: 3. The germline V gene has CDR1 ENHRY and CDR2 SYGVKD. This CDR3 contains 13 residues.

The J gene is TRBJ2-1, the V gene TRBV15, with 10 bases that match TRBD2. The CDR3 is 18 residues long. V shed 3 bases and J 5 bases; nucleotides not matched to a gene: 13. Germline V lookup: CDR1 LNHNV, CDR2 YYDKDF (reference sequence). The CDR3 here is CATSRKYRTSGGNNEQFF. Here the CDR3 DNA reads TGTGCCACCAGCAGGAAATATCGGACTAGCGGTGGTAACAATGAGCAGTTCTTC. The full variable domain, completed using reference TRBV15 and TRBJ2-1, is DAMVIQNPRYQVTQFGKPVTLSCSQTLNHNVMYWYQQKSSQAPKLLFHYYDKDFNNEADTPDNFQSRRPNTSFCFLDIRSPGLGDTAMYLCATSRKYRTSGGNNEQFFGPGTRLTVL.

This chain joins TRBV19 and TRBJ2-7, with 7 bases matching TRBD2. The CDR3 is 13 residues long. CDR1 is LNHDA, CDR2 SQIVND, per germline (reference sequence). Trimming at V came to 10 bases and at J to 2 bases, leaving 8 bases not matched to a gene. CDR3 DNA sequence: TGTGCCACCTCCGGGGACTACGCCTACGAGCAGTACTTC. Its translation is CATSGDYAYEQYF.

CDR3 bases: TGTGCCAGTAGTACGAAGGGAGACACCTACGAGCAGTACTTC. Its protein is CASSTKGDTYEQYF. The chain is built from TRBV19 and TRBJ2-7; D perhaps matches TRBD2 (5 bases). Germline lookup yields CDR1 LNHDA and CDR2 SQIVND (reference sequence). The CDR3 has 14 residues. Trimming cost V 4 bases and J 2 bases, with 12 bases left between them.

The V call is TRBV28, the J call TRBJ2-7, with 12 bases that match TRBD2. V was pared by 3 bases and J by 6 bases, with 6 bases of the junction left unmatched. The CDR3 is 15 residues long. Germline V lookup: CDR1 MDHEN, CDR2 SYDVKM. The CDR3: CASSFGLAGGPEQYF. Here the CDR3 DNA reads TGTGCCAGCAGTTTTGGCCTAGCGGGAGGGCCCGAGCAGTACTTC. The full variable domain, completed using reference TRBV28 and TRBJ2-7, is DVKVTQSSRYLVKRTGEKVFLECVQDMDHENMFWYRQDPGLGLRLIYFSYDVKMKEKGDIPEGYSVSREKKERFSLILESASTNQTSMYLCASSFGLAGGPEQYFGPGTRLTVT.

This chain uses TRBV4-1 with TRBJ2-2; a weak D match, TRBD2 (6 bases). Germline assignment: CDR1 MGHRA and CDR2 YSYEKL. V was trimmed by 2 bases and J by 3 bases, leaving 10 bases between them. This CDR3 region has 15 residues. The CDR3 DNA sequence: TGCGCCAGCAGCCAATCGGGAGCTGACACCGGGGAGCTGTTTTTT. Its translation: CASSQSGADTGELFF.

The chain is built from TRBV18 and TRBJ2-5; 7 nucleotides align to TRBD1. This CDR3 has 14 amino acids. Germline V gives CDR1 KGHSH, CDR2 LQKENI. Germline trimming cut 5 bases from V and 5 bases from J; bases unmatched to any gene: 8. Here the CDR3 DNA reads TGTGCCAGCTCAGAAGACAGGGTTGGGGAGACCCAGTACTTC. Its translation: CASSEDRVGETQYF.

The rearrangement uses TRBV6-1 and TRBJ1-1; TRBD1 might be the D (6 bases). V lost 6 bases and J lost 2, with 13 bases in between. The germline gives CDR1 MNHNS, CDR2 SASEGT. The CDR3 is 14 amino acids. CDR3 DNA: TGTGCCAGCAGCCCTAACAGGGACAACACTGAAGCTTTCTTT. The encoded protein is CASSPNRDNTEAFF.